The T cell receptor (beta chain) under discussion was sequenced for a study of beta chain features in type 1 diabetes (dated by TCRdb to between 2018 and 2020). For the wider study: Mean age, gender distribution, total cell number and subset yield were not different between patients and healthy donors. A total of some 100,000,000 sorted cells were examined across all samples, and a strong correlation was observed between cell number per subset and RNA yield. The study compared TCRB repertoires of sorted circulating CD4+ T cell subsets between recently diagnosed type 1 diabetes patients and matched healthy donors. Naive and central memory subsets were obtained from all 30 or so donors, but regulatory and stem cell-like memory subsets were isolated from only 8 patients and 8 healthy donors.

There are a few counts of this clone. Its cognate antigen has yet to be identified. The record has no base qualities; no much larger clone is one base away. Each donor gave one peripheral blood draw, roughly 0.12 L on average, collected into heparinised tubes. Naive, central memory, regulatory and stem cell-like memory CD4+ T cells were sorted on a BD FACSAria II using a panel including CD45RO, CCR7, CD25, CD127, CD95 and CD27. A purity above 98% was achieved for all sorted populations. PBMCs were isolated right away by Lymphoprep density gradient centrifugation and were stained directly, without culture. So that batch effects would be minimized, each experiment stained and sorted samples in pairs, pairing one healthy donor with one patient. The entire isolated RNA was reverse transcribed using the High Capacity cDNA Reverse Transcription Kit, and thus expressed TCRB transcripts were sequenced. Deep immunoSEQ sequencing was performed on naive, central memory and regulatory T cell samples, with an average of roughly 3.5 million total reads per sample. Sorted cells were lysed in RLT buffer, and RNA was extracted using DNase-treated RNeasy Micro or Mini kits according to cell number. To prevent cross-contamination, each cell subset was processed individually, whereas patient and healthy donor samples were processed jointly. TCRB sequences were amplified from cDNA with the immunoSEQ multiplex PCR, producing 87-bp fragments spanning the CDR3 region. Sequencing of the amplicons was done on the Illumina HiSeq platform. The source study handled its data this way. Synthetic template baselines were used to correct PCR bias computationally, reads within Hamming distance 2 were collapsed together, and singletons that could not be merged were discarded. Reads were aligned to IMGT to assign V, D and J genes, CDR3 length, and insertions or deletions at six rearrangement sites. Within each subset, clonotype counts were normalized to the number of sorted cells before true diversity and Gini coefficients were calculated with the tcR R package. The overlap coefficient, calculated on TCRB nucleotide sequences, was used to quantify repertoire sharing. Out-of-frame TCRB sequences from naive cells were analyzed as a proxy for the pre-selection repertoire. This is the immuneACCESS table as TCRdb keeps it, with only in-frame sequences that have V and J called. A part of the clones is gone; compared with another copy, unresolved V genes explain less than half, and the rest is unexplained. V, J and clone size are those of that table, while D and trimming were read from the DNA. Recorded for this sample are around 400,000 clones; about 12% of them occurred a single time. Approximately 0.015% of the sample is in the top ten clones.

Spanning cysteine to phenylalanine, the CDR3 consists of 15 amino acids. Of all the DNA, just the CDR3 is kept, 45 bases in frame from base 1. CDR1 is given as SGHTA and CDR2 as FQGTGA, both from the germline V gene. V lost 3 bases and J lost 8 bases; the stretch between them is 19 bases long. The research as a whole found: Because the HLA sub-analyses included only small numbers of individuals, any influence of HLA type on TCRB rearrangement was left unresolved. Type 1 diabetes patients showed a moderate but significant shortening of TCRB CDR3 length in all four CD4+ subsets. PCR might favor shorter templates, but patient and control samples were amplified and corrected together, so any skew would affect both groups equally. Naive, central memory and regulatory TCRB repertoires appeared more similar among patients than among healthy donors. Because cDNA was sequenced instead of genomic DNA, highly expressing activated cells could be over-represented, though the groups showed no difference in activation or CD3 levels. At VDJ recombination sites, patients with type 1 diabetes made fewer insertions and deleted more nucleotides, a pattern implying thymic rearrangement abnormalities.

Specimen: naive CD4+ T cells from blood. Sample cell subset or site, as interpreted from the label and publication: true naive CD4+ T cells. This clonotype was sampled from a man aged 18 to 29 in good health. The V and J genes are TRBV7-3 and TRBJ1-1; the D gene remains uncertain. The sequenced DNA: TGTGCCAGCAGCTTGTACAGTCTTTCCAACCTGGAAGCTTTCTTT. This sequence encodes CASSLYSLSNLEAFF.